The next 8 T cell receptor beta chains were all read from a single sample in a study of neoadjuvant anti-PD-1 for oral cavity cancer. The assay was immunoSEQ multiplex PCR, and TCRdb's table has in-frame clones only and misses some. The top ten hold approximately 40% of the sample, which has tens of thousands of clones, 45% seen once. Time point of the sample: after neoadjuvant nivolumab, at surgical resection. Source: tumor tissue, taken after nivolumab (anti-PD-1) treatment. These receptor sequences come from a person between 40 and 85 years old with oral cavity squamous cell carcinoma.

This clone showed up many times. The chain uses TRBV6-6 and TRBJ1-2; 11 bases map to TRBD1. This CDR3 region has 15 residues. Germline CDR1 MNHNY, CDR2 SVGAGI (reference sequence). The V gene end was trimmed by 7 bases and the J gene end by 8 bases; junction bases not matched to a gene: 12. Written as DNA, the CDR3 is TGTGCCAGCACCCAATCGGGGACAGGGGGTGACGGCTACACCTTC. It encodes CASTQSGTGGDGYTF.

The chain carries TRBV5-4 and TRBJ2-5; 7 nucleotides match TRBD1. There are 15 residues in the CDR3. Germline V gene sequence: CDR1 SGHNT, CDR2 YYREEE (reference sequence). Trimming took 0 bases from V and 2 from J; bases not matched to a gene: 4. The chain's CDR3 is CASSLGTGGQETQYF. CDR3 nucleotides: TGTGCCAGCAGCTTGGGGACAGGTGGTCAAGAGACCCAGTACTTC.

The genes are TRBV9 and TRBJ2-2, with 7 nucleotides matching TRBD1. Germline CDR1 SGDLS, CDR2 YYNGEE. V lost 3 bases and J lost 1; bases outside the gene matches: 6. This CDR3 is built from 16 residues. The CDR3 sequence is CASSAPGGGNTGELFF. CDR3 nucleotides: TGTGCCAGCAGCGCACCAGGGGGTGGGAACACCGGGGAGCTGTTTTTT.

The rearrangement uses TRBV7-8 and TRBJ1-5, with TRBD1 matching 9 bases. The CDR3 runs 16 residues. Germline lookup yields CDR1 SGHVS and CDR2 FQNEAQ. After removal of 6 bases from V and 4 bases from J, the junction contained 10 bases not matched to a gene. Here the CDR3 reads CASSPTGGGSNQPQHF. As DNA, the CDR3 is TGTGCCAGCAGTCCCACAGGGGGCGGATCGAATCAGCCCCAGCATTTT.

About this clone itself: Other DNA sequences in the same sample also yield this CDR3. The chain combines TRBV7-3 with TRBJ2-7, with D perhaps matching TRBD1 (6 bases). V was pared by 2 bases and J by 1 base, with 12 bases between. The CDR3 spans 15 residues. Germline V gives CDR1 SGHTA, CDR2 FQGTGA. Written as DNA, the CDR3 is TGTGCCAGCAGCTTAGACAGGCAACCGTCCTACGAGCAGTACTTC. Translated: CASSLDRQPSYEQYF.

This clone showed up just a few times. V gene TRBV6-6 combines with J gene TRBJ1-5; D uncertain. V lost 8 bases and J 4 bases, leaving 21 bases between the germline ends. This CDR3 has 16 residues. Germline assignment: CDR1 MNHNY and CDR2 SVGAGI (reference sequence). The CDR3 protein is CASDPGLPLYNQPQHF. DNA of the CDR3: TGTGCCAGCGATCCGGGCCTACCACTCTATAATCAGCCCCAGCATTTT.

This chain uses TRBV6-1 with TRBJ2-3; tentatively, D is TRBD1 or TRBD2 (5 bases each). V lost 6 bases, J lost 1 base, and 8 bases lay in between. In germline, CDR1 is MNHNS, CDR2 SASEGT. This CDR3 is 13 amino acids long. This chain's CDR3 is CASRGVRTDTQYF. The CDR3, as DNA: TGTGCCAGCAGGGGGGTCCGCACAGATACGCAGTATTTT.

On this clone itself: Since a far larger clone is one base different, this is likely a read error. This CDR3 is also generated by other DNA sequences in the sample. The chain combines TRBV7-9 with TRBJ2-7; unclear D gene. Germline CDR1 reads SEHNR; CDR2 reads FQNEAQ (reference sequence). The CDR3 length is 13 residues. Trimming removed 3 bases at V and 0 bases at J, with 6 bases between. CDR3 loop: CASSLSSSYEQYF. Here the CDR3 DNA reads TGTGCCAGCAGCTTGTCCAGCTCCTACGAGCAGTACTTC.